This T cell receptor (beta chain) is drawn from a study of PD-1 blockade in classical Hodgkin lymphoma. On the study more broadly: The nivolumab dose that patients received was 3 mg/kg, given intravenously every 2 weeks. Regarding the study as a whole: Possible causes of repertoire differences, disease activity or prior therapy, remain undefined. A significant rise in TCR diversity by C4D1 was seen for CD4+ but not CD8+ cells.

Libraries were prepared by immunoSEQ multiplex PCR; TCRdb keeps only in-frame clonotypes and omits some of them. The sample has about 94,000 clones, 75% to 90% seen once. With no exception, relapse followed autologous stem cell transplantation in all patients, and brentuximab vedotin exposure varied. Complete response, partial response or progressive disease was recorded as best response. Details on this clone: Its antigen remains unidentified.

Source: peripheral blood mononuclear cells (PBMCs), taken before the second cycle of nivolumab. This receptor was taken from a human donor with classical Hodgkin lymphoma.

The CDR3 loop is CASSLVGGNTEAFF. DNA of the CDR3: TGTGCCAGCAGCTTAGTCGGTGGGAACACTGAAGCTTTCTTT. The gene calls are TRBV7-8 and TRBJ1-1; D ambiguous. The V gene lost 1 base and the J gene lost 1 base, with 7 bases spanning the gap. CDR1 SGHVS and CDR2 FQNEAQ come from the germline V gene. The CDR3 runs 14 residues.